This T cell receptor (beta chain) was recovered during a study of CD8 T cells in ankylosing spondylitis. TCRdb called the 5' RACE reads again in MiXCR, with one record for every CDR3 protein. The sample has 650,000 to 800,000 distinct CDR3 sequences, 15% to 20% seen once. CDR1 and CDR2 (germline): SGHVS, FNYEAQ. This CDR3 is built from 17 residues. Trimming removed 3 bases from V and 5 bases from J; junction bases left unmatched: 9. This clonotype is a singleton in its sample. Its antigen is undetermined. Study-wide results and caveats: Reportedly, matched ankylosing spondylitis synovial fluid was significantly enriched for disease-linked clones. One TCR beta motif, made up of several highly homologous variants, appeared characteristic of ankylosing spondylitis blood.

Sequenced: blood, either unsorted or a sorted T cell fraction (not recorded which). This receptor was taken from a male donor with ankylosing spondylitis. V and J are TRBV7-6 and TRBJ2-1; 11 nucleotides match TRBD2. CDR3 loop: CASSFGTSGIWDNEQFF. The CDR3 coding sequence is TGTGCCAGCAGCTTCGGGACTAGCGGTATTTGGGACAATGAGCAGTTCTTC.